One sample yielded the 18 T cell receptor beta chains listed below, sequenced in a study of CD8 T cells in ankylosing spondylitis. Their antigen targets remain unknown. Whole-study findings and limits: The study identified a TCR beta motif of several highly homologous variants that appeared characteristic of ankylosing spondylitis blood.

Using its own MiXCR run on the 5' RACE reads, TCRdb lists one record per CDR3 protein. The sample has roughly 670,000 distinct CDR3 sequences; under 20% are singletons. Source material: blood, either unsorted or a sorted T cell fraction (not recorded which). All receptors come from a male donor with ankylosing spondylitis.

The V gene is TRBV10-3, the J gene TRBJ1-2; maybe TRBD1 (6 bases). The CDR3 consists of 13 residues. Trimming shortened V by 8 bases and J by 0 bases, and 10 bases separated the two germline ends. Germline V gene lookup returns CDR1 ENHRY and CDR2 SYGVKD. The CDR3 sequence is CAIQTGTNYGYTF. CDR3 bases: TGTGCCATCCAAACAGGGACTAACTATGGCTACACCTTC.

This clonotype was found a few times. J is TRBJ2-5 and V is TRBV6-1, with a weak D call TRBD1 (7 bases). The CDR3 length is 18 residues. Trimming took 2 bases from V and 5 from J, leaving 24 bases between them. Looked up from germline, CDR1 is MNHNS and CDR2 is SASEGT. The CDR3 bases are TGTGCCAGCAGTGAATGGGGGGAGCGTGTAGGGGGCAGGGAGACCCAGTACTTC. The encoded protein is CASSEWGERVGGRETQYF.

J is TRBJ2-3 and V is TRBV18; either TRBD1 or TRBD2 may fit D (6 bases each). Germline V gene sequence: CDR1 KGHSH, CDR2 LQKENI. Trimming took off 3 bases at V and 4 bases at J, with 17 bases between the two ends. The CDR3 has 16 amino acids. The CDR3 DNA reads TGTGCCAGCTCACCGGATAGTGGGGGGCTGGCAGATACGCAGTATTTT. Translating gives CASSPDSGGLADTQYF.

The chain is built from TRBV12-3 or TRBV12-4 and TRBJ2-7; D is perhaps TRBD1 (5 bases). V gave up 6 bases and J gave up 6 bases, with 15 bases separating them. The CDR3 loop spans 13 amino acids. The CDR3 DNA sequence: TGTGCCAGCAGCTCCCTAGGGGCCTCCGAGCAGTACTTC. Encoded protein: CASSSLGASEQYF.

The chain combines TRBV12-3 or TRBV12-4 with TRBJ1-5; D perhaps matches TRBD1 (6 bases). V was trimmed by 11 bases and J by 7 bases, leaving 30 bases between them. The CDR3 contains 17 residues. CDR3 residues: CAFSFQGLGGGRQPQHF. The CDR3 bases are TGTGCCTTCAGTTTTCAAGGATTAGGGGGGGGCAGGCAGCCCCAGCATTTT.

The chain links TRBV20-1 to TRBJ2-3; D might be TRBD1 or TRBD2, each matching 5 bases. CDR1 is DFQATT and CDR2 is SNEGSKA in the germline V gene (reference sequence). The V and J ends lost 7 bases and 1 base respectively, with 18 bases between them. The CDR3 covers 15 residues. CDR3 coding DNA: TGCAGTGGCAACTCCGGGACCCTGCGCACAGATACGCAGTATTTT. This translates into CSGNSGTLRTDTQYF.

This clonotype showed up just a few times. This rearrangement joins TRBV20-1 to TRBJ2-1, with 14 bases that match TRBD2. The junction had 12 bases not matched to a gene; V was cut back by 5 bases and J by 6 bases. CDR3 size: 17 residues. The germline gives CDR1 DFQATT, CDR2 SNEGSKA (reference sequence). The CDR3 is CSALTSGRAGGLNEQFF. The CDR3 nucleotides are TGCAGTGCTCTGACTAGCGGGAGGGCCGGGGGTCTCAATGAGCAGTTCTTC.

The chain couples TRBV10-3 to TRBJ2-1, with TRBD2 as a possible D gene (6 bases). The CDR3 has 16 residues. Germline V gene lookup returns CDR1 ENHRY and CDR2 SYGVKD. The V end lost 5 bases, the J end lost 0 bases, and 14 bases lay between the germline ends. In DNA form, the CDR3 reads TGTGCCATCAGTCGACAAACTAGCAACTCCTACAATGAGCAGTTCTTC. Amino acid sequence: CAISRQTSNSYNEQFF.

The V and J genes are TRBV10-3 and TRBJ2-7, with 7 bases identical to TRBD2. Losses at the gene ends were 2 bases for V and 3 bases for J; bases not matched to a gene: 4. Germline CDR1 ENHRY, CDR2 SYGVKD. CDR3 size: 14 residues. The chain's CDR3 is CAISERTSHYEQYF. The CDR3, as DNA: TGTGCCATCAGTGAGAGGACTAGTCACTACGAGCAGTACTTC.

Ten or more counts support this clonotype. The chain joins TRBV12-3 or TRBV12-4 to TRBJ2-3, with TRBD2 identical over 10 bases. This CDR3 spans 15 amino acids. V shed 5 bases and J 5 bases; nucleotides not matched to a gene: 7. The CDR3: CASSLSGGGRDTQYF. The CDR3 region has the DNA TGTGCCAGCAGTCTAAGCGGGGGGGGTCGAGATACGCAGTATTTT.

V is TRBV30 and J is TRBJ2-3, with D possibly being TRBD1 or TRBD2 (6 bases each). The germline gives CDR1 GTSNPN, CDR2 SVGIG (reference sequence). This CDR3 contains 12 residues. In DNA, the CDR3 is TGTGGTGTCGGGGGCCTGCCAGATACGCAGTATTTT. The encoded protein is CGVGGLPDTQYF.

In DNA form, the CDR3 reads TGTGCCAGCGCGATCCTCCCCAGGGGGACCTCCTACGAGCAGTACTTC. This codes for CASAILPRGTSYEQYF. J is TRBJ2-7 and V is TRBV12-3 or TRBV12-4; 7 bases match TRBD1. The CDR3 consists of 16 residues. V lost 8 bases, J lost 0 bases, and 13 bases stayed unmatched.

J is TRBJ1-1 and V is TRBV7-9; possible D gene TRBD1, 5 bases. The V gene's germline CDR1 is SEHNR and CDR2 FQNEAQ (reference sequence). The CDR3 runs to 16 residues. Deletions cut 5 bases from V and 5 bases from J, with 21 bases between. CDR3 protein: CASSPREGGGATEAFF. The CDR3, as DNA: TGTGCCAGCAGCCCAAGGGAGGGCGGTGGGGCGACTGAAGCTTTCTTT.

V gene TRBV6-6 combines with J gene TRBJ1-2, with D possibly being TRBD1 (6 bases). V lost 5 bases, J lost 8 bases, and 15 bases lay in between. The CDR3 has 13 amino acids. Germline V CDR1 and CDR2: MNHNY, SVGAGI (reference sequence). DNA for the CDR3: TGTGCCAGCAGTAGACAGGAAAGTGGCGGCTACACCTTC. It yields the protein CASSRQESGGYTF.

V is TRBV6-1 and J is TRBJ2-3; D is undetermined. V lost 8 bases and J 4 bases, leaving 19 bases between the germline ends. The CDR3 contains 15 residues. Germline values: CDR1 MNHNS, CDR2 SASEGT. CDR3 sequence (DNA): TGTGCCAGCCGGGCCGGCCCGGTAGATCCAGATACGCAGTATTTT. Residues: CASRAGPVDPDTQYF.

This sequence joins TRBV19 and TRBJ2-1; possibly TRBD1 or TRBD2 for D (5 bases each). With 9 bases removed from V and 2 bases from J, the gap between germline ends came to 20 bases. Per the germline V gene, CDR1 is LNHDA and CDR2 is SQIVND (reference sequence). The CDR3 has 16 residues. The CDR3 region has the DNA TGTGCCAGCCGTTCCCGTTTGGGGGATACCTACAATGAGCAGTTCTTC. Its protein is CASRSRLGDTYNEQFF.

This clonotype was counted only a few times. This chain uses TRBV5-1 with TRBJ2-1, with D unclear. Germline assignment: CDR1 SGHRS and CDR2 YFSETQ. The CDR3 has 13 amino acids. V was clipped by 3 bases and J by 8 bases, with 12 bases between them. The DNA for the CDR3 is TGCGCCAGCAGCTCCTGGCCTGGGGATGAGCAGTTCTTC. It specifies CASSSWPGDEQFF.

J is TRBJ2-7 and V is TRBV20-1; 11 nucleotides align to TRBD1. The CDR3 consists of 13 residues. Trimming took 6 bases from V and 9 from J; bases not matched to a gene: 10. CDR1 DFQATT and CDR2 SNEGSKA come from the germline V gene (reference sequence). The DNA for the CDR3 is TGCAGTGCCCCGGACAGGGGGCTAGCGGGGCAGTACTTC. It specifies CSAPDRGLAGQYF.